This TCR beta chain is from a study of T-cell reconstitution after alpha-beta-depleted transplantation in children. The TCRbeta library was prepared with unique molecular identifiers. TCRdb re-analysed the PCR reads in MiXCR, keeping a single row per CDR3 protein. The repertoire includes about 500,000 distinct CDR3 sequences, 32% of them detected once, and more than 2% sits in the top ten. Sequencing was performed on PBMCs from the stem cell graft donor, taken from the stem cell graft. This TCR was sampled from a human donor who donated a stem cell graft to a child with aplastic anemia.

Written as DNA, the CDR3 is TGCAGTGCTCCGCCGGGACGGGTAAAAGAGACCCAGTACTTC. Amino acids: CSAPPGRVKETQYF. The V call is TRBV20-1, the J call TRBJ2-5; D is possibly TRBD1 or TRBD2 (5 bases each). The ends were cut back, 5 bases at V and 3 bases at J, with 16 bases in the middle. The CDR3 extends over 14 amino acids. CDR1 DFQATT and CDR2 SNEGSKA come from the germline V gene (reference sequence).